In its sample, the clone carrying this TCR beta chain was seen a few times. Its target is unknown. The data derive from a study of follicular helper T cells after annual influenza vaccination. As for time point: 2014-2015 season, 7 days after vaccination. Excluded were substance abuse, HIV/AIDS, active cancer, immunomodulatory drugs and active illness. Study-wide results and caveats: Plasmablast frequency change correlated with clonality change in ICOS+CD38+ cTfh.

Trimming took 6 bases from V and 5 from J; bases not matched to a gene: 4. Germline CDR1 is ENHRY and CDR2 is SYGVKD. The CDR3 is 14 residues long. Survey level resolution was used for TCRB sequencing. This table comes from immunoSEQ multiplex PCR, and its TCRdb copy is limited to in-frame clones, with some not included. The data show approximately 9,500 clones, with over 75% seen just once and over 0.65% held by the top ten. This chain connects TRBV10-3 to TRBJ1-6; 7 bases match TRBD1. The receptor was isolated from an adult who received the influenza vaccine. The sequencing here drew on CXCR5- memory CD4+ T cells sorted from blood, taken 7 days after influenza vaccination. The CDR3 loop reads CAIRAGTDNSPLHF. DNA of the CDR3: TGTGCCATCAGAGCCGGGACAGATAATTCACCCCTCCACTTT.